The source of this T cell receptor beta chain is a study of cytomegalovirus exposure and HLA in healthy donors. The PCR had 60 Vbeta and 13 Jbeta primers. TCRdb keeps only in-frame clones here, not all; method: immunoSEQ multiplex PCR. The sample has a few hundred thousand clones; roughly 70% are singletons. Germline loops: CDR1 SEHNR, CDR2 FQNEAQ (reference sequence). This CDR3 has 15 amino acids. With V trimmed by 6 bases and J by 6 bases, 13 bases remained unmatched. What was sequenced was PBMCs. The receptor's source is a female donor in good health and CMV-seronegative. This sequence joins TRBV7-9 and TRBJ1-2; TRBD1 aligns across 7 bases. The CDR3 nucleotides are TGTGCCAGCAGTCAAGACGACAGGGTATGGGATGGCTACACCTTC. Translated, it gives CASSQDDRVWDGYTF.